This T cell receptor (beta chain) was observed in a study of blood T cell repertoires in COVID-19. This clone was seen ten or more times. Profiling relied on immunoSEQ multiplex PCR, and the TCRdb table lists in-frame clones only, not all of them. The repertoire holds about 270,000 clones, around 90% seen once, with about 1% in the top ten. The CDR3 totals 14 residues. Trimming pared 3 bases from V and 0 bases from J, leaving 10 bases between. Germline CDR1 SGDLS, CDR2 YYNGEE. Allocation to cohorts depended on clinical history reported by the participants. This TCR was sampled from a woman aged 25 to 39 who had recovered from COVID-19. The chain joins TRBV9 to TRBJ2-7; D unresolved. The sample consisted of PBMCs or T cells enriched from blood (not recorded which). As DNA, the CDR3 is TGTGCCAGCAGCGGTCAAGACAACTCCTACGAGCAGTACTTC. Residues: CASSGQDNSYEQYF.